Presented here are 32 T cell receptor beta chains from one specimen sequenced in a study of T cell responses to AZD1222 COVID-19 vaccine. The data were produced by immunoSEQ multiplex PCR, yet TCRdb's version contains in-frame clones alone and is incomplete. The sample records around 99,000 clones, approximately 91% being singletons. The specimen was peripheral blood, collected 28 days after the second AZD1222 dose. Source of these receptors: an adult who received the AZD1222 COVID-19 vaccine.

The gene calls are TRBV5-1 and TRBJ2-7, with a possible D match to TRBD2 (6 bases). The germline V gene encodes CDR1 SGHRS and CDR2 YFSETQ. The CDR3 totals 14 residues. The germline V and J ends were trimmed by 2 bases and 3 bases, with 12 bases remaining between them. CDR3 loop: CASSLTGEDYEQYF. CDR3 sequence (DNA): TGCGCCAGCAGCTTAACGGGAGAGGACTACGAGCAGTACTTC.

The chain combines TRBV15 with TRBJ1-5; TRBD1 is a possible D gene (6 bases). CDR1 is LNHNV and CDR2 is YYDKDF in the germline V gene (reference sequence). The CDR3 loop spans 14 amino acids. Trimming cost V 8 bases and J 3 bases, with 14 bases left between them. The CDR3 loop reads CATSPGQFNQPQHF. The CDR3, as DNA: TGTGCCACCTCGCCGGGACAATTCAATCAGCCCCAGCATTTT.

The rearrangement uses TRBV7-9 and TRBJ1-4; possible D gene TRBD1, 5 bases. Between the trimmed V and J ends, which lost 5 bases and 8 bases, there was a span of 21 bases. Germline values: CDR1 SEHNR, CDR2 FQNEAQ (reference sequence). The CDR3 spans 16 residues. The CDR3 region has the DNA TGTGCCAGCAGCCCTCCGGGGGGACGCGCAGGAGAAAAACTGTTTTTT. Translated, it gives CASSPPGGRAGEKLFF.

This clone was picked up one time. The chain carries TRBV29-1 and TRBJ1-5; D not resolved. The CDR3 length is 15 residues. The germline gives CDR1 SQVTM, CDR2 ANQGSEA. With 1 base removed from V and 0 bases from J, the gap between germline ends came to 10 bases. CDR3 loop: CSVEAVNHSNQPQHF. Here the CDR3 DNA reads TGCAGCGTTGAAGCGGTCAACCATAGCAATCAGCCCCAGCATTTT.

The CDR3 protein is CAWSAGERNTIYF. The CDR3 coding sequence is TGTGCCTGGAGTGCCGGGGAAAGAAACACCATATATTTT. V gene TRBV30 combines with J gene TRBJ1-3, with unresolved D. V shed 1 base and J shed 5 bases, with 9 bases lying between them. The CDR3 loop spans 13 amino acids. In germline, CDR1 is GTSNPN, CDR2 SVGIG (reference sequence). The whole variable domain, filled in from reference TRBV30 and TRBJ1-3, reads SQTIHQWPATLVQPVGSPLSLECTVEGTSNPNLYWYRQAAGRGLQLLFYSVGIGQISSEVPQNLSASRPQDRQFILSSKKLLLSDSGFYLCAWSAGERNTIYFGEGSWLTVV.

The chain recombines TRBV2 with TRBJ2-6; D uncertain. Germline CDR1 is SNHLY and CDR2 is FYNNEI. Between the trimmed V and J ends, which lost 2 bases and 2 bases, there was a span of 4 bases. The CDR3 length is 14 residues. As DNA, the CDR3 is TGTGCCAGCAGTGAATGGGCTGGGGCCAACGTCCTGACTTTC. This encodes CASSEWAGANVLTF.

The DNA of the CDR3 is TGTGCCAGCAGCTTCCTACCTTCCTACAATGAGCAGTTCTTC. This translates into CASSFLPSYNEQFF. The V and J genes are TRBV27 and TRBJ2-1; D is ambiguous. The V end was cut by 6 bases, the J end by 1 base, with 10 bases between. The V gene's germline CDR1 is MNHEY and CDR2 SMNVEV (reference sequence). The CDR3 is made up of 14 amino acids.

The chain links TRBV6-5 to TRBJ1-5; D is unclear. Germline CDR1 and CDR2: MNHEY and SVGAGI. The V end lost 0 bases, the J end lost 4 bases, and 7 bases lay between the germline ends. This CDR3 contains 14 residues. DNA of the CDR3: TGTGCCAGCAGTTACTCGAAACAGAATCAGCCCCAGCATTTT. Its protein is CASSYSKQNQPQHF.

The genes are TRBV7-2 and TRBJ2-7, with TRBD1 matching 7 bases. This CDR3 is built from 16 residues. V gave up 5 bases and J gave up 3 bases; unmatched junction bases: 13. CDR1 and CDR2 from the germline V gene are SGHTA and FQGNSA. The CDR3 DNA sequence: TGTGCCAGCAGCCCAAGAGGGGGCGCATTTTTCTACGAGCAGTACTTC. Translation: CASSPRGGAFFYEQYF.

V usage is TRBV9 and J usage is TRBJ2-3, with D possibly matching TRBD2 (5 bases). This CDR3 comprises 15 residues. Per the germline V gene, CDR1 is SGDLS and CDR2 is YYNGEE. Trimming took 0 bases from V and 5 from J, leaving 13 bases between them. This CDR3 reads CASSVVEGRLDTQYF. CDR3 coding DNA: TGTGCCAGCAGCGTAGTTGAGGGAAGATTAGATACGCAGTATTTT.

V gene TRBV28 combines with J gene TRBJ1-1; TRBD1 is a possible D gene (5 bases). V lost 3 bases, J lost 5 bases, and 7 bases lay in between. Germline CDR1 reads MDHEN; CDR2 reads SYDVKM. The CDR3 extends over 12 amino acids. CDR3 nucleotides: TGTGCCAGCAGTTTGACAGCGACTGAAGCTTTCTTT. Its protein product is CASSLTATEAFF.

The chain's CDR3 is CASSSGQGGGYTF. For the CDR3, the DNA is TGTGCCAGCAGCTCGGGACAGGGAGGTGGCTACACCTTC. The genes are TRBV7-3 and TRBJ1-2; 9 bases are shared with TRBD1. The junction had 4 bases not matched to a gene; V was cut back by 4 bases and J by 7 bases. The germline V gene has CDR1 SGHTA and CDR2 FQGTGA. This CDR3 is built from 13 residues. The full variable domain, in which reference TRBV7-3 and TRBJ1-2 provide the parts outside the CDR3, is GAGVSQTPSNKVTEKGKYVELRCDPISGHTALYWYRQSLGQGPEFLIYFQGTGAADDSGLPNDRFFAVRPEGSVSTLKIQRTERGDSAVYLCASSSGQGGGYTFGSGTRLTVV.

The V gene is TRBV11-2, the J gene TRBJ1-1; 8 bases align to TRBD1. The CDR3 has 17 residues. CDR1 and CDR2 (germline): SGHAT, FQNNGV. Trimming removed 0 bases from V and 1 base from J; junction bases left unmatched: 7. The CDR3 loop reads CASSLDRLDRGNTEAFF. The CDR3 DNA follows: TGTGCCAGCAGCTTAGATAGATTAGACAGGGGGAACACTGAAGCTTTCTTT.

The rearrangement joins TRBV30 to TRBJ2-3; no reliable D call. The V end was cut by 4 bases, the J end by 0 bases, with 8 bases between. This CDR3 has 13 amino acids. The germline CDR1 and CDR2 sequences are GTSNPN and SVGIG (reference sequence). The CDR3 DNA reads TGTGCCTGGATAAAGGCTAGCACAGATACGCAGTATTTT. Its translation: CAWIKASTDTQYF.

The chain is built from TRBV30 and TRBJ2-7; 9 bases agree with TRBD2. Germline trimming cut 0 bases from V and 6 bases from J; bases unmatched to any gene: 3. Per germline, CDR1 GTSNPN and CDR2 SVGIG (reference sequence). The CDR3 is 13 residues long. The chain's CDR3 is CAWSVQLAGEQYF. Here the CDR3 DNA reads TGTGCCTGGAGTGTACAACTAGCGGGCGAGCAGTACTTC.

The V gene is TRBV10-3, the J gene TRBJ2-1; D is ambiguous. CDR1 ENHRY and CDR2 SYGVKD come from the germline V gene. CDR3 length equals 13 residues. V dropped 0 bases and J dropped 7 bases, with 7 bases sitting between them. The CDR3 DNA follows: TGTGCCATCAGTGAGTCCCACGGGAATGAGCAGTTCTTC. It yields the protein CAISESHGNEQFF.

The chain recombines TRBV29-1 with TRBJ2-7; D is possibly TRBD1 or TRBD2 (5 bases each). CDR3 length equals 18 residues. The V end was cut by 4 bases, the J end by 3 bases, with 28 bases between. The germline V gene encodes CDR1 SQVTM and CDR2 ANQGSEA. The CDR3 spells CSVAMGPSLGFRGYEQYF. The CDR3 coding sequence is TGCAGCGTTGCGATGGGACCATCCTTGGGTTTTCGCGGCTACGAGCAGTACTTC.

This rearrangement joins TRBV9 to TRBJ2-2; tentative D call: TRBD1 (5 bases). The V and J ends lost 3 bases and 6 bases respectively, with 21 bases between them. Germline loops: CDR1 SGDLS, CDR2 YYNGEE. The CDR3 has 17 residues. The DNA of the CDR3 is TGTGCCAGCAGCGCCCCGGTAGGGGCGGCTGAGGCCGGGGAGCTGTTTTTT. It is translated as CASSAPVGAAEAGELFF.

The CDR3 reads CATSDFRTDTQYF. The CDR3 region has the DNA TGTGCCACCAGTGATTTTAGGACAGATACGCAGTATTTT. The chain links TRBV24-1 to TRBJ2-3, with unresolved D. Germline V CDR1 and CDR2: KGHDR, SFDVKD. V was pared by 1 base and J by 3 bases, with 4 bases between. This CDR3 is 13 amino acids long.

The CDR3 DNA sequence: TGTGCCAGTGGGGGTGGGGCCACCAATCAGCCCCAGCATTTT. Residues: CASGGGATNQPQHF. This chain joins TRBV19 and TRBJ1-5; D is perhaps TRBD1 (5 bases). This CDR3 region has 14 residues. The V end lost 8 bases, the J end lost 3 bases, and 14 bases lay between the germline ends. Germline V CDR1 and CDR2: LNHDA, SQIVND (reference sequence).

The V call is TRBV30, the J call TRBJ2-1, with a possible D match to TRBD1 (5 bases). From germline, CDR1 is GTSNPN and CDR2 SVGIG (reference sequence). This CDR3 is built from 15 residues. Trimming cost V 2 bases and J 3 bases, with 14 bases left between them. CDR3 DNA: TGTGCCTGGAGTTTCGGACAATCGATCTACAATGAGCAGTTCTTC. Protein product: CAWSFGQSIYNEQFF.

The rearrangement links TRBV28 to TRBJ1-6; D might be TRBD1 (5 bases). The CDR3 covers 16 residues. The ends were cut back, 6 bases at V and 6 bases at J, with 18 bases in the middle. Germline V gives CDR1 MDHEN, CDR2 SYDVKM. Here the CDR3 DNA reads TGTGCCAGCAGCCCTAAGCCAGGACACTTTAATTCACCCCTCCACTTT. Translated: CASSPKPGHFNSPLHF.

The V call is TRBV3-1 (or the pseudogene TRBV3-2), the J call TRBJ2-5, with D unclear. Germline loops: CDR1 LGHDT, CDR2 YNNKEL (reference sequence). Deletions cut 0 bases from V and 6 bases from J, with 8 bases between. The CDR3 has 13 amino acids. CDR3 nucleotide sequence: TGTGCCAGCAGCCAAGATGGAAGGAAGACCCAGTACTTC. This codes for CASSQDGRKTQYF.

This rearrangement joins TRBV28 to TRBJ1-1; D may be TRBD1 (5 bases). This CDR3 spans 13 amino acids. Trimming cost V 10 bases and J 4 bases, with 16 bases left between them. The germline gives CDR1 MDHEN, CDR2 SYDVKM. For the CDR3, the DNA is TGTGCCACCATTACCCTGGGGGGCACTGAAGCTTTCTTT. Protein product: CATITLGGTEAFF.

V gene TRBV4-1 combines with J gene TRBJ2-4; 11 bases are a match to TRBD2. The trim removed 6 bases at V and 3 bases at J, leaving 10 bases unmatched. Germline V gene data show CDR1 as MGHRA and CDR2 as YSYEKL. The CDR3 contains 17 residues. CDR3 in DNA: TGCGCCAGCAGAGAAGTAGCGGGAGGGCAAGACAAAAACATTCAGTACTTC. This translates into CASREVAGGQDKNIQYF.

A single count supports this clone. The chain recombines TRBV20-1 with TRBJ1-5, with unresolved D. Deletions cut 3 bases from V and 4 bases from J, with 19 bases between. Germline CDR1 and CDR2: DFQATT and SNEGSKA (reference sequence). The CDR3 is 16 residues long. The CDR3 DNA follows: TGCAGTGCTAGTCCGGCGCGGAGGCGGGAAAATCAGCCCCAGCATTTT. Translating gives CSASPARRRENQPQHF.

This rearrangement joins TRBV30 to TRBJ2-1, with D perhaps TRBD1 (5 bases). Per germline, CDR1 GTSNPN and CDR2 SVGIG (reference sequence). Trimming took off 0 bases at V and 7 bases at J, with 16 bases between the two ends. CDR3 length: 15 amino acids. CDR3 loop: CAWSVLWPGQNEQFF. The CDR3 DNA reads TGTGCCTGGAGTGTACTCTGGCCAGGGCAAAATGAGCAGTTCTTC.

V is TRBV27 and J is TRBJ1-2; D gene ambiguous. The germline CDR1 and CDR2 sequences are MNHEY and SMNVEV (reference sequence). The CDR3 spans 13 residues. V gave up 7 bases and J gave up 8 bases, with 17 bases separating them. The CDR3 DNA sequence: TGTGCCAGCACCCCCACCGGTTCTCGGGGCTACACCTTC. It codes for CASTPTGSRGYTF.

This chain links TRBV7-2 with TRBJ1-2; D possibly corresponds to TRBD1 (5 bases). V shed 4 bases and J shed 13 bases, with 16 bases lying between them. This CDR3 is 12 amino acids long. Germline V lookup: CDR1 SGHTA, CDR2 FQGNSA. CDR3: CASSSGGRAPTF. Here the CDR3 DNA reads TGTGCCAGCAGCTCCGGGGGGAGGGCGCCCACCTTC.

The J gene is TRBJ2-3, the V gene TRBV28, with TRBD2 matching over 7 bases. The germline gives CDR1 MDHEN, CDR2 SYDVKM. The CDR3 contains 16 residues. V shed 6 bases and J 3 bases; nucleotides not matched to a gene: 12. Here the CDR3 DNA reads TGTGCCAGCAGCAGACTAGCCCGAAACCCAACAGATACGCAGTATTTT. This gives the protein CASSRLARNPTDTQYF.

The rearrangement links TRBV30 to TRBJ2-3; 7 bases line up with TRBD1. CDR3 size: 13 residues. V lost 5 bases and J lost 4; bases outside the gene matches: 6. Germline-derived CDR1 and CDR2 are GTSNPN and SVGIG (reference sequence). CDR3 DNA: TGTGCCTGGGAAGTAGGGGGCGCAGATACGCAGTATTTT. Translated: CAWEVGGADTQYF.

CDR3 bases: TGTGCCAGTAGTCTTACAGGGGCAAGGGAGGAGACCCAGTACTTC. Residues: CASSLTGAREETQYF. The gene calls are TRBV19 and TRBJ2-5; 7 bases are a match to TRBD1. V lost 5 bases and J lost 5; bases outside the gene matches: 11. Germline CDR1 LNHDA, CDR2 SQIVND (reference sequence). CDR3 length: 15 residues.